This T cell receptor beta chain was documented in a study of regulatory T cells in long-lasting Graves disease. This clonotype was seen at least ten times. The antigen is unknown. This CDR3 is 15 amino acids long. Germline CDR1 DFQATT, CDR2 SNEGSKA (reference sequence). Losses at the gene ends were 0 bases for V and 4 bases for J; bases not matched to a gene: 2. Regarding time point: newly diagnosed GD, antithyroid drugs for less than 3 months. PBMC-derived RNA was used for the TCR library. Whole-study findings and limits: Under persistent disease, TRBV28, TRBJ1-2 and TRBJ2-5 were used preferentially. Persistent patients had more shared public clonotypes (around 2,500) than new patients (roughly 940).

Sequencing libraries for TCR beta were prepared with iRepertoire HTBI primers and Arm-PCR of CDR3 regions. Each CDR3 protein gets one entry after TCRdb re-called the multiplex PCR reads with MiXCR. In the table there are about 540,000 distinct CDR3 sequences, approximately 13% of which are singletons. This sample was also put to use in a study of T cells in Graves' hyperthyroidism and ophthalmopathy. That report notes: Exclusion of patients followed from uncontrolled infection, other autoimmune disease, pregnancy or lactation. The primer set for the first-round RT-PCR of the TCR CDR3 was HTBI.

This TCR came from a man aged 30 to 45 with Graves disease. V usage is TRBV20-1 and J usage is TRBJ1-5; 11 bases are a match to TRBD1. The sequencing here drew on peripheral blood mononuclear cells (PBMCs), taken at new diagnosis, from a patient treated with antithyroid drugs. In nucleotides, the CDR3 is TGCAGTGCTAGAGATGGACAGGGGGCGAATCAGCCCCAGCATTTT. Translating it yields CSARDGQGANQPQHF.